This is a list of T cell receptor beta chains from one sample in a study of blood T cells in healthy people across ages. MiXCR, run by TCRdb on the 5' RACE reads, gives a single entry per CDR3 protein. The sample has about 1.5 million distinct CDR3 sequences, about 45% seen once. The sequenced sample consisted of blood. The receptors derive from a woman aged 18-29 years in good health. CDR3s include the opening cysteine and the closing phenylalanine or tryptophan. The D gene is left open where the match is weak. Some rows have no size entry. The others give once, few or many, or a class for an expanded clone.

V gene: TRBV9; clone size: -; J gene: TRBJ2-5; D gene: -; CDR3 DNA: TGTGCCAGCAGCGTAAGGGGGACTATCTACAATGAGCAGTACTTC; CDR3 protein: CASSVRGTIYNEQYF
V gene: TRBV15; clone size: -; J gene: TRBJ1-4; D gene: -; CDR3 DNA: TGTGCCACCAGCAGAGTAACAGGACCTAATGAAAAACTGTTTTTT; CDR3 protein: CATSRVTGPNEKLFF
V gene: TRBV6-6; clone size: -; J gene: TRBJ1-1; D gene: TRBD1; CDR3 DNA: TGTGCCAGCAGCCGACCCAAAACAGGGGTCGCTTTCTTT; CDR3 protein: CASSRPKTGVAFF
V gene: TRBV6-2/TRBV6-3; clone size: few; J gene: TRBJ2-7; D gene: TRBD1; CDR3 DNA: TGTGCCAGCAGTTCCCGACAGGGGTATACCTACGAGCAGTACTTC; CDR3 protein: CASSSRQGYTYEQYF
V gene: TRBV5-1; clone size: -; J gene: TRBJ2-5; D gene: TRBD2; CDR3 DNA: TGCGCCATCCAGCGGGGGCAAGAGACCCAGTACTTC; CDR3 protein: CAIQRGQETQYF
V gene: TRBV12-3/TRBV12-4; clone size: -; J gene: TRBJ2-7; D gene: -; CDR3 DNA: TGTGCCAGCAGATTAGGACGGAGGGGCTCCTACGAGCAGTACTTC; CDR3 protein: CASRLGRRGSYEQYF
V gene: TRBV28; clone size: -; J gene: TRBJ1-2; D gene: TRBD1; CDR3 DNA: TGTGCCACTCTGACAGGGGGTCATGGCTACACCTTC; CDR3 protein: CATLTGGHGYTF
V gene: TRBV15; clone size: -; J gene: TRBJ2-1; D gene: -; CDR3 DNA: TGTGCCACCAGCAGAGATCGTGTCCCAATGGAGCAGTTCTTC; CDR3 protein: CATSRDRVPMEQFF
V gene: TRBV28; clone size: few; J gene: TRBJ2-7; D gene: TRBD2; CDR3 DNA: TGTGCCAGCAGCCCCGGACTAGCGTCTTTTAAGCAGTACTTC; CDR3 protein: CASSPGLASFKQYF
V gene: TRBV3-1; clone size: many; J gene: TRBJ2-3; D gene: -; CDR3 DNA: TGTGCCAGCAGTCGACAGACAGATACGCAGTATTTT; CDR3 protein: CASSRQTDTQYF
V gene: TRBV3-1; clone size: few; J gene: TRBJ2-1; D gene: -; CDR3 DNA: TGTGCCAGCAGCCAAGAACCAGCGGTCTACAATGAGCAGTTCTTC; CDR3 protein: CASSQEPAVYNEQFF
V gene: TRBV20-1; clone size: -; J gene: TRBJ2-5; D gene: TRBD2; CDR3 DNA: TGCAGTGGTCGAGCGGGAAGGAATGAGCAGTACTTC; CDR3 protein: CSGRAGRNEQYF
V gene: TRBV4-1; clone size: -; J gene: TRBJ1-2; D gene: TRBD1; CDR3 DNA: TGCGCCAGCAGCCGACCTTTTCGGGACAGAAACTATGGCTACACCTTC; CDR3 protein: CASSRPFRDRNYGYTF
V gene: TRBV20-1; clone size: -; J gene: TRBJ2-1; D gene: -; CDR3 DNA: TGCAGTGCCGTCGGGTCTCGGGGCCTTAGCTCCTACAATGAGCAGTTCTTC; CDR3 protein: CSAVGSRGLSSYNEQFF
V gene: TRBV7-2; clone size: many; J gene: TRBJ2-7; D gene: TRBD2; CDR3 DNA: TGTGCCAGCAGCTGGGACAGGCCACTAGCGGGGCATCTTGGGGGAAATGAGCAGTACTTC; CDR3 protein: CASSWDRPLAGHLGGNEQYF
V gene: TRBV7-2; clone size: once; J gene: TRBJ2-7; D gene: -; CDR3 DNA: TGTGCCAGCAGCTTAGAGAAGGGTGGCTACAATGAGCAGTACTTC; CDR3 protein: CASSLEKGGYNEQYF
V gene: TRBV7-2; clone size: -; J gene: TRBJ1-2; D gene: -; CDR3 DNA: TGTGCCAGCAGCTTAGGAGTTGGACAGCCCTATGGCTACACCTTC; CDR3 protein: CASSLGVGQPYGYTF
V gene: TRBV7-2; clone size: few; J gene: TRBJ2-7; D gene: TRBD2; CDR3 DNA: TGTGCCAGCAGCTTGGGGCGGGAGTGGGGAGAGCAGTACTTC; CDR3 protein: CASSLGREWGEQYF
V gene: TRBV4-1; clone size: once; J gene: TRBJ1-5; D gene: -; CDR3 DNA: TGCGCCAGCAGCCAAGTTCCAAGGCCGCCCCAGCATTTT; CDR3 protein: CASSQVPRPPQHF
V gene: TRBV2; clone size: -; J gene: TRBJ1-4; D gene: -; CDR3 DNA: TGTGCCGGAGGTCCTGATTATGAAAAACTGTTTTTT; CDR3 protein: CAGGPDYEKLFF
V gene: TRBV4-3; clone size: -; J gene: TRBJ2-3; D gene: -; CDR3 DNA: TGCGCCAGCAGCCAAGTTGTCCGGGACCCGCAGTATTTT; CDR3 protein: CASSQVVRDPQYF
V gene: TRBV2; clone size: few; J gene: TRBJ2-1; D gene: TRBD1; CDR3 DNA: TGTGCCAGCAGCTGGGGGACAGTGAATGAGCAGTTCTTC; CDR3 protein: CASSWGTVNEQFF
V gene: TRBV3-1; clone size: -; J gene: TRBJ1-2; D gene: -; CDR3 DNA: TGTGCCAGCGAAGACAGGTTCACCGGGAATGGCTACACCTTC; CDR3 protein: CASEDRFTGNGYTF
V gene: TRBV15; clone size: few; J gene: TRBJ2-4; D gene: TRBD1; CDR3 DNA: TGTGCCACCAGCAGACCACGGACAGGGAATGAAAAAAACATTCAGTACTTC; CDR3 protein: CATSRPRTGNEKNIQYF
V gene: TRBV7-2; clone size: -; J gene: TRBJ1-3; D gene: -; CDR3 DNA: TGTGCCAGCATCAAGGACAGTCACCTAAACACCATATATTTT; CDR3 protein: CASIKDSHLNTIYF
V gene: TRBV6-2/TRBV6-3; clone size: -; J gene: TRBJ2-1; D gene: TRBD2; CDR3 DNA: TGTGCCAGCAGTTACCGTCGGGGGGGCCTTATCGCGGGACTAGCGGGACGCTCCTACAATGAGCAGTTCTTC; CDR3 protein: CASSYRRGGLIAGLAGRSYNEQFF
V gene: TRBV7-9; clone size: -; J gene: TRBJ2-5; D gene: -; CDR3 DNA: TGTGCCAGCAGCTTTGGACAGTCACCTGGGGAGCAGTACTTC; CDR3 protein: CASSFGQSPGEQYF
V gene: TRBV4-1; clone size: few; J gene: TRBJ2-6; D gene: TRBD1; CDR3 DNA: TGCGCCAGCAGCCAAGAAGGACAGGGGGCGCTTGGGGCCAACGTCCTGACTTTC; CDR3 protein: CASSQEGQGALGANVLTF
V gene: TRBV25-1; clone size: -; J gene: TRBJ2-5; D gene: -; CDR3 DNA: TGTGCCAGCAGTGACGTGGGGTGGGAGACCCAGTACTTC; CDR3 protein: CASSDVGWETQYF
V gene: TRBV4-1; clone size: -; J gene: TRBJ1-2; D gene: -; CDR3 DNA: TGCGCTAGCAGCCCACGGGACGGAAATAACTATGGCTACACCTTC; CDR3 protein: CASSPRDGNNYGYTF
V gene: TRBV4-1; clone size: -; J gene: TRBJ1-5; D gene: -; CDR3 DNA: TGCGCCAGCAGCCAAGAAAGGGGGATGTGGCCCCAGCATTTT; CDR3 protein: CASSQERGMWPQHF
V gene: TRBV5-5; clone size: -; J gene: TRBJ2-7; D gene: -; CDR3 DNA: TGTGCCAGCAGCTTGTCCGCTCTCGAGCAGTACTTC; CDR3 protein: CASSLSALEQYF
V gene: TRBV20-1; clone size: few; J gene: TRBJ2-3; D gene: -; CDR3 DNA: TGCAGTGCTAGAACGGCGGGCACAGATACGCAGTATTTT; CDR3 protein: CSARTAGTDTQYF
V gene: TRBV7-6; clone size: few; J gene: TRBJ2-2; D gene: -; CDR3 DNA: TGTGCCAGCAGCTTTACGTCGGCCGGGGGGCCGAACACCGGGGAGCTGTTTTTT; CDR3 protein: CASSFTSAGGPNTGELFF
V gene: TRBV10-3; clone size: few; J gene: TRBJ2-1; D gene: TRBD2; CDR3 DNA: TGTGCCACAGGGACTAGCGGGAGAGGTTTCTACAATGAGCAGTTCTTC; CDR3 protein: CATGTSGRGFYNEQFF
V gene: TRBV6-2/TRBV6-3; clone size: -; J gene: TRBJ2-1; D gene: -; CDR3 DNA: TGTGCCAGCAGTTACCGGGATACCTACAATGAGCAGTTCTTC; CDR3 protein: CASSYRDTYNEQFF
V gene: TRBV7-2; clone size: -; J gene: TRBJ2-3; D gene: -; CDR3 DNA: TGTGCCAGCAGCTGGTACACAGATGCGCAGTATTTT; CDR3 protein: CASSWYTDAQYF
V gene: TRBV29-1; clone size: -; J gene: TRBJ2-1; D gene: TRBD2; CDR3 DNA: TGCAGCGTCCTTGGGCAGCGGGGGGCCTACAATGAGCAGTTCTTC; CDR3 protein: CSVLGQRGAYNEQFF
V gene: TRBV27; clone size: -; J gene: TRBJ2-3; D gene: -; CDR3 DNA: TGTGCCAGCAGCTCGGACAGACATACGCAGTATTTT; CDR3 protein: CASSSDRHTQYF
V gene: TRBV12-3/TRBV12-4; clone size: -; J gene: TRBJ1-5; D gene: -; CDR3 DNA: TGTGCCAGCAGTTTAGGCAGGGAGCTCTATGGTCAGCCCCAGCATTTT; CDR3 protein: CASSLGRELYGQPQHF
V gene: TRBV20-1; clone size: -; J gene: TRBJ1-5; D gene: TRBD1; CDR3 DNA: TGCAGTGCTAGGGCTCCGGGACAGAGCAATCAGCCCCAGCATTTT; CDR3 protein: CSARAPGQSNQPQHF
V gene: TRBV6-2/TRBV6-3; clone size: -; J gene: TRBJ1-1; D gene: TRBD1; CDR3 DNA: TGTGCCAGCACCCGGACAGGATTTAACACTGAAGCTTTCTTT; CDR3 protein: CASTRTGFNTEAFF
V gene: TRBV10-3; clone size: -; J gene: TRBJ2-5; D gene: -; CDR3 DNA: TGTGCCATCAGCCCTGATCAAAAGACCCAGTACTTC; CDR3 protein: CAISPDQKTQYF
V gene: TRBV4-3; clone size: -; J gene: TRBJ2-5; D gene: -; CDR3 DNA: TGCGCCAGCAGCCAAGAGAAAATCGGGCGAGGGTCCAATGAGCAGTACTTC; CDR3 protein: CASSQEKIGRGSNEQYF
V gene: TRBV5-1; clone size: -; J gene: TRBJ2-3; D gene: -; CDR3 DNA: TGCGCCAGCAGCTCCCTTGGGACAAGTAGCACAGATGCGCAGTATTTT; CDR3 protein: CASSSLGTSSTDAQYF
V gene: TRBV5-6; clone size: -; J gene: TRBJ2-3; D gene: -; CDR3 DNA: TGTGCCAGCCCCAGCTGGGTAGAGGGTAGATGGGGCACAGATACGCAGTATTTT; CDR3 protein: CASPSWVEGRWGTDTQYF
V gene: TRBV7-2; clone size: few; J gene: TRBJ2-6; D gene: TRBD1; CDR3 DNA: TGTGCCAGCAGCTTGACAGGGGGATTCTCTGGGGCCAACGTCCTGACTTTC; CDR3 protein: CASSLTGGFSGANVLTF
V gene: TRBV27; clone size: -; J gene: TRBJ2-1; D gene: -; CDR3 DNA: TGTGCCAGCAGTTCCCTTGGGTCTCCGGGCTACAATGAGCAGTTCTTC; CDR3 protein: CASSSLGSPGYNEQFF
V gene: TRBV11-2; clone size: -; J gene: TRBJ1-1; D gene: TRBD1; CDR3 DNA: TGTGCCAGCAGCTTAGGACCGAGGGACAGGCGGAATGAAGCTTTCTTT; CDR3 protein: CASSLGPRDRRNEAFF
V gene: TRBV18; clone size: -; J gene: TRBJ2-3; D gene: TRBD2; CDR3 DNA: TGTGCCAGCTCACGGACTAGTCGGGCAGATACGCAGTATTTT; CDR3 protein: CASSRTSRADTQYF
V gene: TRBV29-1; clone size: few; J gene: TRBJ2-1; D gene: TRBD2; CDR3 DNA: TGCAGCGCCCTCTCGCGGGAGTCCTACAATGAGCAGTTCTTC; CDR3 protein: CSALSRESYNEQFF
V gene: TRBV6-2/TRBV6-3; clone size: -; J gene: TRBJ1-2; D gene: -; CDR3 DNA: TGTGCCAGCAGTTACCAGCCCTATGGCTACACCTTC; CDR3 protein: CASSYQPYGYTF
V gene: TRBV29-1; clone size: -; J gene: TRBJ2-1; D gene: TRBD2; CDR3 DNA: TGCAGCGTTCCCGGACTAGCGGGAGGGCCAAGCAATGAGCAGTTCTTC; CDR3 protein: CSVPGLAGGPSNEQFF
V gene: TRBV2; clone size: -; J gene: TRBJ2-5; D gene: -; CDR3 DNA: TGTGCCGGTCGTAGGGGTAGCTTTGGCAATGAGCAGTACTTC; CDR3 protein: CAGRRGSFGNEQYF
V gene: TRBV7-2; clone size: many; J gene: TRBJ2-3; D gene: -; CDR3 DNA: TGTGCCAGCAGCTTATACTCAACCCGTATAACTAGCACAGATACGCAGTATTTT; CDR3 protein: CASSLYSTRITSTDTQYF
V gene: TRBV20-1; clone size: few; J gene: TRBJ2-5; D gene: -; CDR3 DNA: TGCAGTGCTAGTGATGAGACCCAGTACTTC; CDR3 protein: CSASDETQYF